Following are 21 T cell receptor beta chains from one sample sequenced in a study of molecular identifiers for immune sequencing clone quantification. TCRdb reprocessed the PCR reads with MiXCR, giving one entry per CDR3 protein. The sample shows over 600,000 distinct CDR3 sequences, around 20% of them seen only once. The sample taken for sequencing was naive CD8+ T cells from blood, with Jurkat cell RNA spiked in. As to subset: FACS-sorted CD8+CD4-CCR7+CD45RA+ naive T cells. These receptors all stem from a human donor in good health. Some libraries in this study had Jurkat cell RNA spiked in.

This clonotype has a count of ten or more. The chain uses TRBV20-1 and TRBJ2-3; no reliable D call. CDR3 size: 15 residues. Trimming took off 0 bases at V and 2 bases at J, with 12 bases between the two ends. Germline V lookup: CDR1 DFQATT, CDR2 SNEGSKA (reference sequence). The CDR3 DNA is TGCAGTGCTAGAGACCTGGACCAACTCACAGATACGCAGTATTTT. Its protein is CSARDLDQLTDTQYF.

About this clonotype itself: Being one base from a much bigger clone, this may be a read error. The chain couples TRBV5-1 to TRBJ1-4; 9 bases align to TRBD1. The germline CDR1 and CDR2 sequences are SGHRS and YFSETQ. CDR3 length: 18 residues. V gave up 3 bases and J gave up 11 bases; unmatched junction bases: 20. The CDR3 spells CASSSRWDRASVASKLFF. CDR3 sequence (DNA): TGCGCCAGCAGCTCCCGATGGGACAGGGCGTCCGTGGCATCTAAACTGTTTTTT.

With respect to this clonotype: A much bigger clone sits one base away, suggesting this may be a read error. The chain carries TRBV6-6 and TRBJ1-5, with a possible D match to TRBD1 (5 bases). V was shortened by 2 bases and J by 0 bases, with 8 bases between the two germline ends. The CDR3 spans 15 residues. The germline V gene has CDR1 MNHNY and CDR2 SVGAGI (reference sequence). The CDR3 reads CASSYRDRSNQPQHF. The DNA of the CDR3 is TGTGCCAGCAGTTACCGGGACCGTAGCAATCAGCCCCAGCATTTT.

This clonotype has at least ten counts. The chain combines TRBV5-4 with TRBJ2-4; D unclear. This CDR3 has 12 amino acids. CDR1 SGHNT and CDR2 YYREEE come from the germline V gene (reference sequence). The V and J ends lost 9 bases and 1 base respectively, with 8 bases between them. CDR3 amino acids: CATTSAKNIQYF. DNA of the CDR3: TGTGCCACCACGTCGGCCAAAAACATTCAGTACTTC.

The chain couples TRBV19 to TRBJ2-1; perhaps TRBD2 as D (6 bases). The CDR3 covers 14 residues. The germline V gene has CDR1 LNHDA and CDR2 SQIVND (reference sequence). V lost 7 bases and J 5 bases, leaving 15 bases between the germline ends. In DNA form, the CDR3 reads TGTGCCAGTACTCCCTGGGGGGTAAACAATGAGCAGTTCTTC. Its translation is CASTPWGVNNEQFF.

The rearrangement links TRBV6-6 to TRBJ1-2; weak D call: TRBD1 (5 bases). The V end was cut by 5 bases, the J end by 0 bases, with 13 bases between. This CDR3 region has 15 residues. Germline lookup yields CDR1 MNHNY and CDR2 SVGAGI (reference sequence). CDR3 coding DNA: TGTGCCAGCAGTCGAGGGGAACCTGCTAACTATGGCTACACCTTC. It codes for CASSRGEPANYGYTF.

This clonotype was seen ten or more times. The V gene is TRBV3-1, the J gene TRBJ2-7; D unclear. Deletions cut 5 bases from V and 5 bases from J, with 13 bases between. The CDR3 has 13 residues. The germline gives CDR1 LGHDT, CDR2 YNNKEL (reference sequence). CDR3 sequence: CASSYPDDDEQYF. The CDR3 DNA is TGTGCCAGCAGCTACCCCGATGATGACGAGCAGTACTTC.

The sample holds many counts of this clonotype. This chain connects TRBV6-2 or TRBV6-3 to TRBJ2-7, with 10 nucleotides matching TRBD1. Trimming cost V 6 bases and J 5 bases; bases outside gene matches: 7. Germline loops: CDR1 MNHEY, CDR2 SVGEGT. This CDR3 has 14 amino acids. CDR3 loop: CASSAGTGVNEQYF. CDR3 DNA sequence: TGTGCCAGCAGCGCCGGGACAGGGGTCAACGAGCAGTACTTC.

In the case of this clonotype: A much larger clone differs by one base, so this may be a read error. The CDR3 bases are TGTGCCAGCGGCTTTCTCGCGCTTCATGGGGATGAGCAGTTCTTC. This codes for CASGFLALHGDEQFF. The chain uses TRBV7-2 and TRBJ2-1; no firm D call. This CDR3 spans 15 amino acids. Germline V gives CDR1 SGHTA, CDR2 FQGNSA.

The sample holds many counts of this clonotype. V and J are TRBV5-1 and TRBJ1-3; 8 bases are shared with TRBD1. The CDR3 consists of 15 residues. After removal of 4 bases from V and 3 bases from J, the junction contained 6 bases not matched to a gene. Germline CDR1 reads SGHRS; CDR2 reads YFSETQ. The CDR3 sequence is CASSGQGDGGNTIYF. The CDR3 nucleotides are TGCGCCAGCAGCGGACAGGGAGATGGTGGAAACACCATATATTTT. Looking up the rest from reference TRBV5-1 and TRBJ1-3 gives the full variable domain: KAGVTQTPRYLIKTRGQQVTLSCSPISGHRSVSWYQQTPGQGLQFLFEYFSETQRNKGNFPGRFSGRQFSNSRSEMNVSTLELGDSALYLCASSGQGDGGNTIYFGEGSWLTVV.

The table lists this clonotype with many counts. This chain connects TRBV29-1 to TRBJ1-2, with no clear D. CDR1 and CDR2 (germline): SQVTM, ANQGSEA. The V end was cut by 3 bases, the J end by 8 bases, with 13 bases between. The CDR3 has 12 amino acids. CDR3: CSVDDGYGGYTF. The CDR3 region has the DNA TGCAGCGTTGACGACGGGTACGGAGGCTACACCTTC.

Only a few counts were recorded for this clonotype. The rearrangement links TRBV27 to TRBJ1-5, with D possibly TRBD1 on 5 matching bases. Germline CDR1 reads MNHEY; CDR2 reads SMNVEV (reference sequence). Trimming removed 6 bases at V and 2 bases at J, with 29 bases between. CDR3 length: 20 amino acids. As DNA, the CDR3 is TGTGCCAGCAGCCCGATTCAGCGGACGCGGGGGGGGTTTGGCAATCAGCCCCAGCATTTT. Its translation: CASSPIQRTRGGFGNQPQHF.

This clonotype was seen many times. The CDR3 sequence is CASSLGSRHNYGYTF. Written as DNA, the CDR3 is TGTGCCAGCAGCTTAGGCAGCCGCCATAACTATGGCTACACCTTC. The chain employs TRBV7-9 and TRBJ1-2; D remains ambiguous. CDR3 length: 15 amino acids. CDR1 and CDR2 (germline): SEHNR, FQNEAQ (reference sequence). Trimming removed 1 base at V and 1 base at J, with 10 bases between.

This clonotype was seen ten or more times. The genes are TRBV20-1 and TRBJ2-7, with 10 bases matching TRBD2. This CDR3 comprises 15 residues. The ends lost 5 bases at V and 3 bases at J; junction bases unmatched: 10. Germline CDR1 DFQATT, CDR2 SNEGSKA (reference sequence). In DNA form, the CDR3 reads TGCAGTGCTTCAGAAAGCGGGAGGGCCAACTACGAGCAGTACTTC. This gives the protein CSASESGRANYEQYF.

This clonotype has a count of ten or more. CDR3: CASSMGGTEAFF. DNA for the CDR3: TGTGCCAGCAGTATGGGGGGGACTGAAGCTTTCTTT. The chain joins TRBV12-3 or TRBV12-4 to TRBJ1-1, with a weak D call TRBD1 (5 bases). Trimming took 5 bases from V and 5 from J, leaving 9 bases between them. CDR3 length: 12 residues.

As concerns this clonotype: This may be a read error, as it is one base from a much larger clone. V gene TRBV4-1 combines with J gene TRBJ2-1; D remains unclear. CDR3 size: 12 residues. CDR1 and CDR2 from the germline V gene are MGHRA and YSYEKL. CDR3 in amino acids: CASSPTPGEQLF. The CDR3 DNA follows: TGCGCCAGCAGCCCCACTCCCGGTGAGCAGCTCTTC.

The V and J genes are TRBV10-2 and TRBJ2-5, with D possibly being TRBD2 (6 bases). This CDR3 spans 15 amino acids. V was shortened by 5 bases and J by 0 bases, with 13 bases between the two germline ends. CDR1 WSHSY and CDR2 SAAADI come from the germline V gene. The CDR3 protein is CASSIRGSYQETQYF. Written as DNA, the CDR3 is TGCGCCAGCAGTATTCGGGGGTCTTACCAAGAGACCCAGTACTTC.

Comment on this clonotype: An end of the junction differs from the germline gene, which may be a read error. This rearrangement joins TRBV7-9 to TRBJ1-1; D may be TRBD1 (6 bases). This CDR3 has 12 residues. Germline V gives CDR1 SEHNR, CDR2 FQNEAQ (reference sequence). DNA for the CDR3: TGTGCCAGCGGCTTCGGGGGCCCTGAAGCTTTCTTT. Amino acid sequence: CASGFGGPEAFF. Complete variable domain (other parts from reference TRBV7-9 and TRBJ1-1): DTGVSQNPRHKITKRGQNVTFRCDPISEHNRLYWYRQTLGQGPEFLTYFQNEAQLEKSRLLSDRFSAERPKGSFSTLEIQRTEQGDSAMYLCASGFGGPEAFFGQGTRLTVV.

The sample holds many counts of this clonotype. The chain uses TRBV5-1 and TRBJ2-5, with D hard to call. This CDR3 has 15 residues. The germline CDR1 and CDR2 sequences are SGHRS and YFSETQ. V was pared by 0 bases and J by 0 bases, with 9 bases between. CDR3 in amino acids: CASSLAIVNQETQYF. CDR3 sequence (DNA): TGCGCCAGCAGCTTGGCCATAGTTAACCAAGAGACCCAGTACTTC. Full variable domain (missing parts from reference TRBV5-1 and TRBJ2-5): KAGVTQTPRYLIKTRGQQVTLSCSPISGHRSVSWYQQTPGQGLQFLFEYFSETQRNKGNFPGRFSGRQFSNSRSEMNVSTLELGDSALYLCASSLAIVNQETQYFGPGTRLLVL.

This clonotype was seen repeatedly, ten times or more. The chain has TRBV7-9 and TRBJ2-5; D is unresolved. The V end was cut by 3 bases, the J end by 0 bases, with 5 bases between. Per germline, CDR1 SEHNR and CDR2 FQNEAQ (reference sequence). The CDR3 runs 13 residues. The CDR3 reads CASSLANQETQYF. The CDR3 bases are TGTGCCAGCAGCTTGGCTAACCAAGAGACCCAGTACTTC.

The chain uses TRBV27 and TRBJ2-7; 7 positions agree with TRBD1. This CDR3 has 17 amino acids. Germline V gene lookup returns CDR1 MNHEY and CDR2 SMNVEV (reference sequence). J gave up 3 bases and V 3 bases, and 14 bases lay outside the gene matches. CDR3 region: CASSFAPGTVQVYEQYF. CDR3 sequence (DNA): TGTGCCAGCAGTTTCGCCCCCGGGACAGTACAAGTCTACGAGCAGTACTTC.